The 7 T cell receptor beta chains listed next were all sequenced from one sample in a study of blood T cell repertoires in COVID-19. TCRdb's table, derived via immunoSEQ multiplex PCR, lists solely in-frame clones and lacks some. Altogether fewer than 250,000 clones are present, roughly 87% being singletons, with the ten largest covering less than 8%. Sequencing was carried out using PBMCs or T cells enriched from blood (not recorded which). The origin of the receptors is a man aged 30 to 45 in a cohort exposed to, infected with or recovered from COVID-19 (not recorded which).

The chain couples TRBV24-1 to TRBJ1-3, with TRBD1 identical over 7 bases. CDR3 length: 16 residues. The trim removed 4 bases at V and 3 bases at J, leaving 8 bases unmatched. The germline V gene encodes CDR1 KGHDR and CDR2 SFDVKD. CDR3 DNA sequence: TGTGCCACCAGTGACCAGGGGGATCCTCTTGGAAACACCATATATTTT. It encodes CATSDQGDPLGNTIYF.

The CDR3 DNA follows: TGTGCCAGCAGTTTGACACAGGGGGCCTTCTATGGCTACACCTTC. Translated: CASSLTQGAFYGYTF. The rearrangement joins TRBV28 to TRBJ1-2, with TRBD1 matching over 9 bases. Germline V gene data show CDR1 as MDHEN and CDR2 as SYDVKM. This CDR3 has 15 residues. J lost 4 bases, V lost 3 bases, and 6 bases had no gene match.

The chain links TRBV29-1 to TRBJ1-2; D is ambiguous. The V end was cut by 4 bases, the J end by 2 bases, with 5 bases between. The germline V gene has CDR1 SQVTM and CDR2 ANQGSEA. The CDR3 spans 11 residues. The CDR3 region has the DNA TGCAGCGTTGCGGGAAACTATGGCTACACCTTC. Encoded protein: CSVAGNYGYTF.

The chain's CDR3 is CASTPTGGEQYF. The DNA of the CDR3 is TGTGCCAGCACCCCGACCGGGGGGGAGCAGTACTTC. The genes are TRBV12-3 or TRBV12-4 and TRBJ2-7; 7 bases map to TRBD2. The CDR3 spans 12 residues. With V trimmed by 7 bases and J by 7 bases, 7 bases remained unmatched.

The rearrangement joins TRBV29-1 to TRBJ2-1; D possibly corresponds to TRBD2 (6 bases). Germline-derived CDR1 and CDR2 are SQVTM and ANQGSEA. The CDR3 totals 13 residues. Trimming took 4 bases from V and 4 from J, leaving 11 bases between them. The CDR3 region is CSVGGTAYNEQFF. The CDR3 DNA is TGCAGCGTTGGAGGGACTGCTTACAATGAGCAGTTCTTC.

The chain links TRBV28 to TRBJ1-2, with D possibly being TRBD1 (6 bases). There are 18 residues in the CDR3. CDR1 MDHEN and CDR2 SYDVKM come from the germline V gene. V was trimmed by 8 bases and J by 4 bases, leaving 29 bases between them. The CDR3 sequence is CASWGLGGRGLSSYGYTF. The CDR3 DNA is TGTGCCAGCTGGGGGTTGGGCGGCAGGGGCTTGAGTAGCTATGGCTACACCTTC.

This sequence joins TRBV7-8 and TRBJ2-5; 8 bases agree with TRBD2. The V and J ends lost 5 bases and 2 bases, in that order; junction bases with no gene match: 7. The CDR3 totals 15 residues. From germline, CDR1 is SGHVS and CDR2 FQNEAQ. Here the CDR3 DNA reads TGTGCCAGCAGCATACTAGCGGCCCAACAAGAGACCCAGTACTTC. Encoded protein: CASSILAAQQETQYF.